One and the same sample provided the 27 T cell receptor beta chains below, sequenced in a study of T cells in tumors after PD-1 blockade. The assay was immunoSEQ multiplex PCR, and TCRdb's table has in-frame clones only and misses some. The sample gives around 14,000 clones, approximately 73% of which show up once; roughly 30% is in the top ten. Material: tumor tissue, obtained after anti-PD-1 treatment. The receptors come from a human donor with cutaneous squamous cell carcinoma.

This chain connects TRBV5-4 to TRBJ1-4; D is ambiguous. The CDR3 has 15 amino acids. The germline V gene encodes CDR1 SGHNT and CDR2 YYREEE (reference sequence). With 0 bases removed from V and 4 bases from J, the gap between germline ends came to 10 bases. This CDR3 is CASSLGGVFNEKLFF. CDR3 DNA: TGTGCCAGCAGCTTGGGCGGGGTTTTTAATGAAAAACTGTTTTTT.

This clone was observed a few times. This sequence joins TRBV11-3 and TRBJ1-6; D is unclear. V was trimmed by 5 bases and J by 9 bases, leaving 8 bases between them. Germline values: CDR1 SGHNT, CDR2 YENEEA. There are 12 residues in the CDR3. For the CDR3, the DNA is TGTGCCAGCAGCCCATCGGGTTCACCCCTCCACTTT. This sequence encodes CASSPSGSPLHF.

The V and J genes are TRBV30 and TRBJ1-2, with a weak D call TRBD1 (5 bases). The V and J ends lost 4 bases and 3 bases respectively, with 15 bases between them. The CDR3 contains 14 residues. Germline V lookup: CDR1 GTSNPN, CDR2 SVGIG (reference sequence). The DNA of the CDR3 is TGTGCCTGGACCCGGAGGGCCAGGGACTATGGCTACACCTTC. This sequence encodes CAWTRRARDYGYTF.

The J gene is TRBJ2-7, the V gene TRBV6-2 or TRBV6-3; TRBD1 agrees at 8 bases. The CDR3 contains 15 residues. Germline CDR1 reads MNHEY; CDR2 reads SVGEGT. The ends lost 6 bases at V and 1 base at J; junction bases unmatched: 8. Here the CDR3 reads CASSSSGTGSYEQYF. The CDR3 coding sequence is TGTGCCAGCAGCTCATCCGGGACAGGATCCTACGAGCAGTACTTC.

The chain links TRBV5-6 to TRBJ2-3; D not certain. Germline V gene lookup returns CDR1 SGHDT and CDR2 YYEEEE. The CDR3 extends over 14 amino acids. Trimming removed 2 bases from V and 2 bases from J, with 9 bases in between. CDR3 bases: TGTGCCAGCAGCTTACCAGAGGTCACAGATACGCAGTATTTT. It is translated as CASSLPEVTDTQYF.

The V call is TRBV28, the J call TRBJ1-2; maybe TRBD1 (5 bases). The V and J ends lost 7 bases and 3 bases respectively, with 18 bases between them. Per germline, CDR1 MDHEN and CDR2 SYDVKM. This CDR3 contains 15 residues. The CDR3, as DNA: TGTGCCAGCATCAGGCAGGGACGAGTAGACTATGGCTACACCTTC. Translating it yields CASIRQGRVDYGYTF.

This clone was picked up a small number of times. CDR3 amino acids: CASSLDEGATKYEQFF. In DNA form, the CDR3 reads TGTGCCAGCAGCTTGGACGAGGGGGCGACTAAGTATGAGCAGTTCTTC. The genes are TRBV7-8 and TRBJ2-1; TRBD1 matches 7 bases. The CDR3 contains 16 residues. V shed 3 bases, J shed 8 bases, and the junction held 13 bases outside the gene matches. CDR1 is SGHVS, CDR2 FQNEAQ, per germline.

The sample holds one count of this clone. This chain uses TRBV3-1 (or the pseudogene TRBV3-2) with TRBJ1-4; tentatively, D is TRBD1 (6 bases). The CDR3 runs 16 residues. Trimming took off 1 base at V and 5 bases at J, with 14 bases between the two ends. CDR1 LGHDT and CDR2 YNNKEL come from the germline V gene (reference sequence). CDR3 nucleotides: TGTGCCAGCAGCCAAGTGGCAGGGGTCTCAAATGAAAAACTGTTTTTT. Its translation is CASSQVAGVSNEKLFF.

The table lists this clone with a few counts. This chain joins TRBV9 and TRBJ2-7; a weak D match, TRBD2 (6 bases). The CDR3 consists of 15 residues. Germline CDR1 is SGDLS and CDR2 is YYNGEE. The V end was cut by 0 bases, the J end by 7 bases, with 17 bases between. The CDR3 sequence: CASSVVGGPLREQYF. The CDR3 DNA is TGTGCCAGCAGCGTAGTCGGAGGGCCCCTACGAGAGCAGTACTTC.

This clone is a singleton in its sample. The chain links TRBV18 to TRBJ2-1; TRBD2 matches at 12 bases. This CDR3 has 19 amino acids. J lost 8 bases, V lost 3 bases, and 17 bases had no gene match. CDR1 is KGHSH, CDR2 LQKENI, per germline. The DNA for the CDR3 is TGTGCCAGCTCACCCAACGGGACTAGCGGGCGGCGCCAAAGGTATGAGCAGTTCTTC. Translating gives CASSPNGTSGRRQRYEQFF. The full variable domain, rest sourced from reference TRBV18 and TRBJ2-1, is NAGVMQNPRHLVRRRGQEARLRCSPMKGHSHVYWYRQLPEEGLKFMVYLQKENIIDESGMPKERFSAEFPKEGPSILRIQQVVRGDSAAYFCASSPNGTSGRRQRYEQFFGPGTRLTVL.

In its sample, this clone ranks as medium-sized (0.01 to 0.1%). The chain links TRBV21-1 to TRBJ1-1. TRBV21-1 is annotated as a pseudogene. CDR3 length equals 13 residues. The CDR3, as DNA: TGTGCCAGCAGGTGGGGGGTTCACACTGAAGCTTTCTTT. It encodes CASRWGVHTEAFF.

This clone was counted between two and nine times. V and J are TRBV29-1 and TRBJ1-2, with unresolved D. In germline, CDR1 is SQVTM, CDR2 ANQGSEA. CDR3 length: 13 amino acids. Trimming removed 8 bases at V and 7 bases at J, with 20 bases between. The CDR3: CSLKESGSLGYTF. CDR3 sequence (DNA): TGCAGCCTTAAGGAGTCCGGGAGTCTTGGCTACACCTTC.

This clone showed up just a few times. CDR3 amino acids: CASSFLLTSGNTIYF. The CDR3 DNA reads as TGTGCCAGCAGTTTTTTACTAACGTCTGGAAACACCATATATTTT. V is TRBV28 and J is TRBJ1-3, with D unclear. Germline V CDR1 and CDR2: MDHEN, SYDVKM. The CDR3 loop spans 15 amino acids. Trimming took off 3 bases at V and 1 base at J, with 10 bases between the two ends.

The chain carries TRBV27 and TRBJ2-7, with 9 positions matching TRBD2. The germline V gene has CDR1 MNHEY and CDR2 SMNVEV (reference sequence). The CDR3 has 16 residues. The junction had 8 bases not matched to a gene; V was cut back by 1 base and J by 4 bases. DNA of the CDR3: TGTGCCAGCAGTTTATTCCTTAGCGGGAGTGGGTACGAGCAGTACTTC. Encoded protein: CASSLFLSGSGYEQYF.

The chain combines TRBV4-1 with TRBJ1-4; weak D call: TRBD1 (6 bases). The V and J ends lost 1 base and 5 bases respectively, with 14 bases between them. The germline V gene has CDR1 MGHRA and CDR2 YSYEKL. The CDR3 extends over 16 amino acids. Written as DNA, the CDR3 is TGCGCCAGCAGCCAAGTGAAACGAACAGGGAATGAAAAACTGTTTTTT. This encodes CASSQVKRTGNEKLFF.

The chain combines TRBV9 with TRBJ2-1; TRBD2 might be the D (5 bases). The V end was cut by 3 bases, the J end by 7 bases, with 14 bases between. Germline V gene lookup returns CDR1 SGDLS and CDR2 YYNGEE. The CDR3 length is 14 residues. In DNA form, the CDR3 reads TGTGCCAGCAGCGACGACGGCGGCGGGAATGAGCAGTTCTTC. Its translation: CASSDDGGGNEQFF.

The chain links TRBV2 to TRBJ2-5; unclear D gene. Trimming removed 1 base at V and 5 bases at J, with 5 bases between. This CDR3 is built from 12 residues. CDR1 is SNHLY and CDR2 is FYNNEI in the germline V gene. The CDR3 DNA follows: TGTGCCAGCAGTGAAGATTGGGAGACCCAGTACTTC. Its protein product is CASSEDWETQYF.

This clone was counted once. The rearrangement joins TRBV6-1 to TRBJ1-2; 8 bases are shared with TRBD1. After removal of 3 bases from V and 7 bases from J, the junction contained 4 bases not matched to a gene. There are 13 residues in the CDR3. The germline V gene has CDR1 MNHNS and CDR2 SASEGT. CDR3 loop: CASSERDRSGYTF. The CDR3 nucleotides read TGTGCCAGCAGTGAGAGGGACAGGAGTGGCTACACCTTC.

This chain uses TRBV10-3 with TRBJ2-1; no clear D gene. The CDR3 contains 11 residues. V dropped 11 bases and J dropped 7 bases, with 12 bases sitting between them. The V gene's germline CDR1 is ENHRY and CDR2 SYGVKD. CDR3 loop: CASAAANEQFF. DNA for the CDR3: TGTGCCTCCGCAGCCGCAAATGAGCAGTTCTTC.

The V and J genes are TRBV19 and TRBJ2-1, with TRBD1 matching 9 bases. Germline CDR1 is LNHDA and CDR2 is SQIVND (reference sequence). This CDR3 contains 17 residues. The trim removed 2 bases at V and 2 bases at J, leaving 7 bases unmatched. CDR3: CASSIRTGGYPYNEQFF. The CDR3 coding sequence is TGTGCCAGTAGTATAAGAACAGGGGGCTACCCCTACAATGAGCAGTTCTTC.

This clone was found once. This CDR3 is CASRQGAVTDTQYF. The CDR3 DNA sequence: TGTGCCAGCAGACAGGGGGCTGTCACAGATACGCAGTATTTT. The genes are TRBV7-2 and TRBJ2-3; the match to TRBD1 covers 9 bases. The germline V gene has CDR1 SGHTA and CDR2 FQGNSA. Trimming cost V 6 bases and J 2 bases; bases outside gene matches: 3. The CDR3 totals 14 residues.

The V gene is TRBV4-2, the J gene TRBJ1-4, with D perhaps matching TRBD1 (6 bases). CDR1 is LGHNA and CDR2 is YNFKEQ in the germline V gene. The CDR3 extends over 19 amino acids. V was cut by 4 bases and J by 0 bases, with 21 bases left in between. CDR3 coding DNA: TGTGCCAGCAGCCCCTCAACCGACCTTCGACAGGCAACTAATGAAAAACTGTTTTTT. It translates to CASSPSTDLRQATNEKLFF.

A few counts support this clone. The chain links TRBV7-8 to TRBJ2-3, with TRBD2 matching over 8 bases. The CDR3 is made up of 17 amino acids. V gave up 5 bases and J gave up 5 bases; unmatched junction bases: 15. The germline gives CDR1 SGHVS, CDR2 FQNEAQ. Here the CDR3 reads CASSHVLREGRGDTQYF. The CDR3 nucleotides are TGTGCCAGCAGCCATGTACTACGGGAGGGGCGGGGAGATACGCAGTATTTT.

This chain joins TRBV5-1 and TRBJ2-1; D might be TRBD1 (6 bases). V lost 1 base and J lost 9, with 11 bases in between. Germline V gives CDR1 SGHRS, CDR2 YFSETQ. The CDR3 sequence is 13 residues long. CDR3 nucleotide sequence: TGCGCCAGCAGCTTGACAGGGTTTACTGAGCAGTTCTTC. Its translation: CASSLTGFTEQFF.

By frequency in the sample, this clone is medium-sized (0.01 to 0.1%). The chain combines TRBV7-3 with TRBJ1-2, with TRBD1 as a possible D gene (5 bases). Trimming took 2 bases from V and 6 from J, leaving 10 bases between them. Germline V lookup: CDR1 SGHTA, CDR2 FQGTGA. CDR3 length: 13 amino acids. This chain's CDR3 is CASSLSAGNGYTF. The CDR3 bases are TGTGCCAGCAGCTTATCCGCAGGGAATGGCTACACCTTC.

This chain uses TRBV5-4 with TRBJ2-3; possibly TRBD2 for D (8 bases). Germline V gives CDR1 SGHNT, CDR2 YYREEE (reference sequence). The CDR3 runs to 17 residues. V lost 4 bases, J lost 4 bases, and 22 bases lay in between. DNA of the CDR3: TGTGCCAGCAGCGGGGTAGCGGGACAGTTGTTAGCAGATACGCAGTATTTT. It specifies CASSGVAGQLLADTQYF.

This clone came up a few times. V gene TRBV2 combines with J gene TRBJ2-1, with D perhaps matching TRBD2 (6 bases). Trimming shortened V by 9 bases and J by 0 bases, and 12 bases separated the two germline ends. Looked up from germline, CDR1 is SNHLY and CDR2 is FYNNEI. The CDR3 consists of 14 residues. CDR3 amino acids: CARAAGPSYNEQFF. DNA of the CDR3: TGTGCCAGGGCGGCGGGGCCCTCCTACAATGAGCAGTTCTTC.